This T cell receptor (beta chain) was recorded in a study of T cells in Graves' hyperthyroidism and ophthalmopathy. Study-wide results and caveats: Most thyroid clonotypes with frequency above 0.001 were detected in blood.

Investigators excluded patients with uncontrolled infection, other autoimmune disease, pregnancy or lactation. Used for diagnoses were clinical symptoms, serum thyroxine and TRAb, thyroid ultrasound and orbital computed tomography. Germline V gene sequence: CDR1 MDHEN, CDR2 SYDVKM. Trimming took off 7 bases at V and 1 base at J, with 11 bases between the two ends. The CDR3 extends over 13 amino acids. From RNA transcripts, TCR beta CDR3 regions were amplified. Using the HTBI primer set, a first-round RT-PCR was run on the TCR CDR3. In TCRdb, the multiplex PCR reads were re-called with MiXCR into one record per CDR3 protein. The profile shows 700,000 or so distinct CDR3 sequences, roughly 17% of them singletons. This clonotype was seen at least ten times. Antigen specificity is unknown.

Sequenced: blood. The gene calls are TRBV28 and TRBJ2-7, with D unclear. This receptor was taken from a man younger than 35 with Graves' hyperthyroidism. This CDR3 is CASNRGNSYEQYF. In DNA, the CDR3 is TGTGCCAGCAATCGTGGGAATTCCTACGAGCAGTACTTC.